This T cell receptor beta chain came from a study of T cells in Graves' hyperthyroidism and ophthalmopathy. The CDR3 regions of TCR beta were amplified from RNA transcripts. Using the HTBI primer set, a first-round RT-PCR was run on the TCR CDR3. TCRdb itself ran the multiplex PCR reads through MiXCR, one entry per CDR3 protein. The sample comprises over 400,000 distinct CDR3 sequences, 20% to 25% of which are singletons, and around 47% rests with the top ten. V lost 8 bases and J 5 bases, leaving 13 bases between the germline ends. The CDR3 totals 12 residues. This clonotype has ten or more counts. Antigen unknown. Study-level points and caveats: Blood also showed most of the thyroid clonotypes that were expanded above 0.001. Onset of ophthalmopathy came a median 6.5 months after the model predicted it.

The study left out patients who had uncontrolled infection, other autoimmune disease, pregnancy or lactation. Diagnostic assessment was based on clinical symptoms, serum thyroxine and TRAb, thyroid ultrasound and orbital computed tomography. Material for sequencing was blood. This TCR came from a woman between 70 and 85 years old with Graves' ophthalmopathy. This rearrangement joins TRBV12-3 or TRBV12-4 to TRBJ2-7; possible D gene TRBD2, 5 bases. This CDR3 reads CASSGIRDEQYF. The CDR3 nucleotides read TGTGCCAGCTCCGGGATCCGCGACGAGCAGTACTTC.